These T cell receptor beta chains were read from a single sample in a study of blood T cell repertoires in COVID-19. Some clones are missing from TCRdb's copy, which holds only in-frame ones; the method was immunoSEQ multiplex PCR. The table has 110,000 or so clones, about 88% seen once; the top ten hold 7.5% to 9.5%. The sample taken for sequencing was peripheral blood. The receptors stem from a woman between 65 and 79 years old who had recovered from COVID-19. The conserved cysteine and the conserved F or W are not part of the CDR3 here. A D gene is named only where the DNA matches it firmly.

CDR3 protein: ASTNGGALYGANVLT
D gene: .
V gene: TRBV28
J gene: TRBJ2-6

CDR3 protein: ASSFDTGELF
D gene: .
V gene: TRBV11-3
J gene: TRBJ2-2

CDR3 protein: ASSHGTGEAGGRETQY
D gene: .
V gene: TRBV3-1/TRBV3-2
J gene: TRBJ2-5

CDR3 protein: ASSFNSGEETQY
D gene: .
V gene: TRBV5-1
J gene: TRBJ2-5

CDR3 protein: ASSSPTGNSYEQY
D gene: .
V gene: TRBV7-2
J gene: TRBJ2-7

CDR3 protein: ASSPRLRAGGPEAF
D gene: .
V gene: TRBV4-3
J gene: TRBJ1-1

CDR3 protein: ASSFAGGTGANVLT
D gene: TRBD2
V gene: TRBV7-2
J gene: TRBJ2-6

CDR3 protein: ASSPTAGRRTDTQY
D gene: .
V gene: TRBV5-1
J gene: TRBJ2-3

CDR3 protein: ASSFSGTLVEQY
D gene: .
V gene: TRBV28
J gene: TRBJ2-7

CDR3 protein: ASSEWGQDYEQY
D gene: .
V gene: TRBV25-1
J gene: TRBJ2-7

CDR3 protein: ASSPTDSNYGYT
D gene: .
V gene: TRBV18
J gene: TRBJ1-2

CDR3 protein: ASSPTQGTMAKNIQY
D gene: .
V gene: TRBV5-1
J gene: TRBJ2-4

CDR3 protein: ASSPGTGVTGELF
D gene: TRBD1
V gene: TRBV19
J gene: TRBJ2-2

CDR3 protein: ASSQLAGGENEQF
D gene: TRBD2
V gene: TRBV14
J gene: TRBJ2-1

CDR3 protein: ASSLGENRGQF
D gene: .
V gene: TRBV5-1
J gene: TRBJ2-1

CDR3 protein: ASSPGLAVYNEQF
D gene: TRBD2
V gene: TRBV9
J gene: TRBJ2-1

CDR3 protein: ASSSTGEQETQY
D gene: TRBD1
V gene: TRBV7-9
J gene: TRBJ2-5

CDR3 protein: ASSRDRVSYNSPLH
D gene: TRBD1
V gene: TRBV11-1
J gene: TRBJ1-6

CDR3 protein: ASSLTSGREETQY
D gene: TRBD2
V gene: TRBV28
J gene: TRBJ2-5

CDR3 protein: ASSSPGTSGTDTQY
D gene: TRBD2
V gene: TRBV7-9
J gene: TRBJ2-3

CDR3 protein: ASKMGQNNQPQH
D gene: TRBD1
V gene: TRBV2
J gene: TRBJ1-5

CDR3 protein: ASSLAGLAGELF
D gene: .
V gene: TRBV11-3
J gene: TRBJ2-2

CDR3 protein: ASSRRAGGAKNGYT
D gene: .
V gene: TRBV21-1
J gene: TRBJ1-2

CDR3 protein: ASSTTSGGHQETQY
D gene: TRBD2
V gene: TRBV7-9
J gene: TRBJ2-5

CDR3 protein: SVRLAGSTDTQY
D gene: TRBD2
V gene: TRBV29-1
J gene: TRBJ2-3

CDR3 protein: ASSAGPYGYT
D gene: .
V gene: TRBV19
J gene: TRBJ1-2

CDR3 protein: ASSLRFINTEAF
D gene: .
V gene: TRBV3-1/TRBV3-2
J gene: TRBJ1-1

CDR3 protein: ATRHRETQY
D gene: .
V gene: TRBV15
J gene: TRBJ2-5

CDR3 protein: ASSQAITGQPQH
D gene: .
V gene: TRBV18
J gene: TRBJ1-5

CDR3 protein: ASRPWAGPQH
D gene: .
V gene: TRBV6-5
J gene: TRBJ1-5

CDR3 protein: ASSLGHSGGGNIQY
D gene: TRBD2
V gene: TRBV7-2
J gene: TRBJ2-4

CDR3 protein: ATSREQANQPQH
D gene: .
V gene: TRBV15
J gene: TRBJ1-5

CDR3 protein: SASGGANYGYT
D gene: .
V gene: TRBV20-1
J gene: TRBJ1-2

CDR3 protein: ASSRGEGDTQY
D gene: TRBD2
V gene: TRBV11-1
J gene: TRBJ2-3

CDR3 protein: ASSLRTGELF
D gene: .
V gene: TRBV18
J gene: TRBJ2-2

CDR3 protein: AWSGTGGDSAF
D gene: TRBD1
V gene: TRBV30
J gene: TRBJ1-1

CDR3 protein: AWKSTGANVLT
D gene: .
V gene: TRBV30
J gene: TRBJ2-6

CDR3 protein: ASSQNWGGYYEQY
D gene: TRBD2
V gene: TRBV4-3
J gene: TRBJ2-7

CDR3 protein: ASSLLAGTDTQY
D gene: .
V gene: TRBV5-1
J gene: TRBJ2-3

CDR3 protein: ASSRYGGVYEQY
D gene: TRBD2
V gene: TRBV6-5
J gene: TRBJ2-7

CDR3 protein: ASSPLDRVVDTIY
D gene: TRBD1
V gene: TRBV3-1/TRBV3-2
J gene: TRBJ1-3

CDR3 protein: ASSLRGGSYEQY
D gene: .
V gene: TRBV9
J gene: TRBJ2-7

CDR3 protein: ASSLETGVYGYT
D gene: TRBD1
V gene: TRBV5-1
J gene: TRBJ1-2

CDR3 protein: ASSLERRNTQY
D gene: .
V gene: TRBV5-4
J gene: TRBJ2-3

CDR3 protein: ASGSDTDTQY
D gene: .
V gene: TRBV6-5
J gene: TRBJ2-3

CDR3 protein: ASSFLAGGGSDTQY
D gene: TRBD2
V gene: TRBV2
J gene: TRBJ2-3

CDR3 protein: ASSPLGLPSGANVLT
D gene: .
V gene: TRBV27
J gene: TRBJ2-6

CDR3 protein: SASDSGDYQETQY
D gene: TRBD2
V gene: TRBV20-1
J gene: TRBJ2-5

CDR3 protein: ASSDRRGLYNEQF
D gene: .
V gene: TRBV6-2/TRBV6-3
J gene: TRBJ2-1

CDR3 protein: ASSAWDRPMNTEAF
D gene: TRBD1
V gene: TRBV6-2/TRBV6-3
J gene: TRBJ1-1

CDR3 protein: ATMGQPNTEAF
D gene: TRBD1
V gene: TRBV24-1
J gene: TRBJ1-1

CDR3 protein: ASSSHQDTEAF
D gene: .
V gene: TRBV7-3
J gene: TRBJ1-1

CDR3 protein: ASRRDNSVGETQY
D gene: .
V gene: TRBV23-1
J gene: TRBJ2-5

CDR3 protein: ASSRGRGGPTSTDTQY
D gene: TRBD2
V gene: TRBV5-1
J gene: TRBJ2-3

CDR3 protein: ARSLWDRGRRTEAF
D gene: .
V gene: TRBV7-5
J gene: TRBJ1-1

CDR3 protein: ASSATSIDEQY
D gene: .
V gene: TRBV5-1
J gene: TRBJ2-7

CDR3 protein: ASSYPWTEGDQPQH
D gene: .
V gene: TRBV6-6
J gene: TRBJ1-5

CDR3 protein: ASSLGTYNEQF
D gene: .
V gene: TRBV28
J gene: TRBJ2-1

CDR3 protein: ASRHTENTEAF
D gene: .
V gene: TRBV3-1/TRBV3-2
J gene: TRBJ1-1

CDR3 protein: ATSDYDSYEQY
D gene: .
V gene: TRBV24-1
J gene: TRBJ2-7